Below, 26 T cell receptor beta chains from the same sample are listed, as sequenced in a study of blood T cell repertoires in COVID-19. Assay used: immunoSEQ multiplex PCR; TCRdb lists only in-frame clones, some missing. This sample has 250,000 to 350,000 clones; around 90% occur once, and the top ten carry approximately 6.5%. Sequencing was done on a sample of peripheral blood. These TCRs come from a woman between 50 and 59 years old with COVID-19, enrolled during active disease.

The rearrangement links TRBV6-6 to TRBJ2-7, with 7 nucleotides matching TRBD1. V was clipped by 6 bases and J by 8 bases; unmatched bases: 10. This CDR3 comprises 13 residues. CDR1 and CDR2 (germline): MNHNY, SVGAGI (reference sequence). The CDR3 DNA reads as TGTGCCAGCAGCCACGACAGGGTTGGCAAGCAGTACTTC. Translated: CASSHDRVGKQYF.

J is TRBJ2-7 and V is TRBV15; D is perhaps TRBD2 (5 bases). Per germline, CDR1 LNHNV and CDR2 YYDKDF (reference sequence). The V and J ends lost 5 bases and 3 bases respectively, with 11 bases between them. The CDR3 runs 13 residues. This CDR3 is CATSPRTDYEQYF. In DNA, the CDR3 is TGTGCCACCAGCCCTCGGACTGACTACGAGCAGTACTTC. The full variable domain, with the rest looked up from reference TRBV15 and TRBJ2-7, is DAMVIQNPRYQVTQFGKPVTLSCSQTLNHNVMYWYQQKSSQAPKLLFHYYDKDFNNEADTPDNFQSRRPNTSFCFLDIRSPGLGDTAMYLCATSPRTDYEQYFGPGTRLTVT.

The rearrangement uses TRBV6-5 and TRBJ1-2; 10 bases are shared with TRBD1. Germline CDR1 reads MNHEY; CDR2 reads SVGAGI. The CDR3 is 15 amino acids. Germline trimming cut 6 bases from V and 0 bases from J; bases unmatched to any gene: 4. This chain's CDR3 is CASSAGTGANYGYTF. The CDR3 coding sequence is TGTGCCAGCAGCGCCGGGACAGGGGCTAACTATGGCTACACCTTC.

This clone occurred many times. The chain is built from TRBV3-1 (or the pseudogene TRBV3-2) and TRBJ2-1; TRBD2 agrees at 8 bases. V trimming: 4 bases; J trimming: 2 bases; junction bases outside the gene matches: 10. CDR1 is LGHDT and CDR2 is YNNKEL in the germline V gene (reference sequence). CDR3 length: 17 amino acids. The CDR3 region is CASSPHAGGKPYNEQFF. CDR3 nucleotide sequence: TGTGCCAGCAGCCCCCACGCGGGAGGCAAACCCTACAATGAGCAGTTCTTC.

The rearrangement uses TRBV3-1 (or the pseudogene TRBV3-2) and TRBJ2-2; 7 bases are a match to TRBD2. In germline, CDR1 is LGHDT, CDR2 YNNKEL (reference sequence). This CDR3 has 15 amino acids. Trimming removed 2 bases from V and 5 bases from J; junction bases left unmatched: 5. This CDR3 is CASSQRLAVTGELFF. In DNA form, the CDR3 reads TGTGCCAGCAGCCAAAGGCTAGCGGTTACCGGGGAGCTGTTTTTT.

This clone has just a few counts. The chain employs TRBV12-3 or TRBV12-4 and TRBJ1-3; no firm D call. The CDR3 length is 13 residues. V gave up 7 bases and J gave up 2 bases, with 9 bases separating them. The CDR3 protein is CASIEGPGNTIYF. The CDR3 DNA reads TGTGCCAGCATAGAGGGTCCTGGAAACACCATATATTTT.

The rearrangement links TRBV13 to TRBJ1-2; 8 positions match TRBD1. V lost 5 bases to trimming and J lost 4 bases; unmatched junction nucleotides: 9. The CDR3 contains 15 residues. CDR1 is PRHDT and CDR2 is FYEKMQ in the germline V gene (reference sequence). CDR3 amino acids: CASSTHPDRGYGYTF. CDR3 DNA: TGTGCCAGCAGCACCCATCCCGACAGGGGCTATGGCTACACCTTC. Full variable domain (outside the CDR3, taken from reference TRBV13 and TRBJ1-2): AAGVIQSPRHLIKEKRETATLKCYPIPRHDTVYWYQQGPGQDPQFLISFYEKMQSDKGSIPDRFSAQQFSDYHSELNMSSLELGDSALYFCASSTHPDRGYGYTFGSGTRLTVV.

CDR3 in amino acids: CASSLTSVSYNEQFF. The CDR3 region has the DNA TGTGCCAGCAGCCTGACTAGCGTCTCCTACAATGAGCAGTTCTTC. This sequence joins TRBV5-6 and TRBJ2-1; 8 positions agree with TRBD2. Per the germline V gene, CDR1 is SGHDT and CDR2 is YYEEEE. V was clipped by 4 bases and J by 0 bases; unmatched bases: 3. This CDR3 region has 15 residues.

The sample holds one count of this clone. CDR3 sequence: CASSLGGNEQFF. As DNA, the CDR3 is TGTGCCAGCAGTTTGGGCGGGAATGAGCAGTTCTTC. The chain recombines TRBV12-3 or TRBV12-4 with TRBJ2-1, with D possibly matching TRBD2 (5 bases). V lost 3 bases and J 7 bases, leaving 7 bases between the germline ends. The CDR3 has 12 residues.

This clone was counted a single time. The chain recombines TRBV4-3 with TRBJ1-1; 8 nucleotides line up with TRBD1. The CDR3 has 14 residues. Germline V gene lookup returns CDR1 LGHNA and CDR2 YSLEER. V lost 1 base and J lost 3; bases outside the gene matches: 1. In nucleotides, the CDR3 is TGCGCCAGCAGCCAAGTGACAGGGGACACTGAAGCTTTCTTT. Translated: CASSQVTGDTEAFF.

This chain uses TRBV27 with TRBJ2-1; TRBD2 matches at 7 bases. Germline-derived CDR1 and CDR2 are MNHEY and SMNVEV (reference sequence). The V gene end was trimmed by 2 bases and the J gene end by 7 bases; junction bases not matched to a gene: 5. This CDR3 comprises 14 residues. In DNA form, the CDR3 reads TGTGCCAGCAGTTTAGCGGGAGTTGCAAATGAGCAGTTCTTC. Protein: CASSLAGVANEQFF.

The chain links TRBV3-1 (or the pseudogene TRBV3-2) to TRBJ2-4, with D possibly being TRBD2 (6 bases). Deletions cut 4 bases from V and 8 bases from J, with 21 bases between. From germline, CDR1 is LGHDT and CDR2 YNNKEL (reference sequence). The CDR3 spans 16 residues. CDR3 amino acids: CASSPQWREPGDIQYF. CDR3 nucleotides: TGTGCCAGCAGCCCTCAGTGGAGGGAGCCGGGGGACATTCAGTACTTC.

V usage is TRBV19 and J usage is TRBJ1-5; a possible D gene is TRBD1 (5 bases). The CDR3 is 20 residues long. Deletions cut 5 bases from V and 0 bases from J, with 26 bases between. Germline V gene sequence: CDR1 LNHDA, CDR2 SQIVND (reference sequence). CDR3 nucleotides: TGTGCCAGTAGTCAAAGGTTGGTGTCAGGGAATACCTATAGCAATCAGCCCCAGCATTTT. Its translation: CASSQRLVSGNTYSNQPQHF.

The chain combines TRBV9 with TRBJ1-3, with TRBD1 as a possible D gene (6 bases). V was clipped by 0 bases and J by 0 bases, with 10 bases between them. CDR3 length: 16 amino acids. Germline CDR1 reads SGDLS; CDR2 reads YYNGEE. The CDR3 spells CASSVDRVSSGNTIYF. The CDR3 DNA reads TGTGCCAGCAGCGTAGACAGGGTCTCCTCTGGAAACACCATATATTTT.

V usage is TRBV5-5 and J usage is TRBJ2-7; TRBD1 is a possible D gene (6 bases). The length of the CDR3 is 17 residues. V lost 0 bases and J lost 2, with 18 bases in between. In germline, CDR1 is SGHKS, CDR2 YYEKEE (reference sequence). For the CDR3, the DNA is TGTGCCAGCAGCTTGGAAGGGGGAAGTTGGATCCCCTACGAGCAGTACTTC. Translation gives CASSLEGGSWIPYEQYF.

CDR3 in amino acids: CAISERYGETQYF. DNA of the CDR3: TGTGCCATCAGTGAGCGGTACGGGGAGACCCAGTACTTC. The chain joins TRBV10-3 to TRBJ2-5; D gene uncertain. The CDR3 is made up of 13 amino acids. CDR1 ENHRY and CDR2 SYGVKD come from the germline V gene. The ends were cut back, 2 bases at V and 5 bases at J, with 9 bases in the middle.

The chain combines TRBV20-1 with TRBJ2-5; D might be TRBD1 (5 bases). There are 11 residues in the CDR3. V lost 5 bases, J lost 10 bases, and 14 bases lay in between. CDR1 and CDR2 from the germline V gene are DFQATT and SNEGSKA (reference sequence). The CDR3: CSAPLGVVQYF. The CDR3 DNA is TGCAGTGCTCCCCTAGGGGTCGTCCAGTACTTC.

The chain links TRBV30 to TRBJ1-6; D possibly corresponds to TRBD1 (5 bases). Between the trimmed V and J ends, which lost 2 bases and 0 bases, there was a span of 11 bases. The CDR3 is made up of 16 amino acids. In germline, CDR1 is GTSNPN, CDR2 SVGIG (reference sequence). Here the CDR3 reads CAWSPRQSSYNSPLHF. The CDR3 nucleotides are TGTGCCTGGAGTCCCCGACAGAGCTCCTATAATTCACCCCTCCACTTT.

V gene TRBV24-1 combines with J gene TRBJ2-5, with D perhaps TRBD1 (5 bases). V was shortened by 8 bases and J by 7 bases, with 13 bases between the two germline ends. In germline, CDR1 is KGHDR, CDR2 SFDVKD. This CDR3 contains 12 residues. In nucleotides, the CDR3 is TGTGCCACCATGACAGATCTCGGGACCCAGTACTTC. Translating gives CATMTDLGTQYF.

For the CDR3, the DNA is TGCGCCAGCAGCCCCGGGACTAGCGGGAGGATTTGGGTGTCCTACGAGCAGTACTTC. The encoded protein is CASSPGTSGRIWVSYEQYF. The V gene is TRBV5-1, the J gene TRBJ2-7; 15 bases match TRBD2. The V and J ends lost 4 bases and 1 base, in that order; junction bases with no gene match: 12. Germline loops: CDR1 SGHRS, CDR2 YFSETQ. The CDR3 sequence is 19 residues long.

CDR3 in amino acids: CASSLTSGTTSVTDTQYF. The DNA of the CDR3 is TGTGCCAGCAGTTTAACCAGCGGGACTACGTCCGTCACAGATACGCAGTATTTT. The V call is TRBV28, the J call TRBJ2-3; the match to TRBD2 covers 7 bases. The CDR3 has 18 residues. Germline V CDR1 and CDR2: MDHEN, SYDVKM. Germline trimming cut 2 bases from V and 2 bases from J; bases unmatched to any gene: 13.

The DNA for the CDR3 is TGTGCCAGCTCACCACTAAGAGGAACCGCCTACGAGCAGTACTTC. Amino acids: CASSPLRGTAYEQYF. V usage is TRBV18 and J usage is TRBJ2-7; D ambiguous. CDR1 is KGHSH, CDR2 LQKENI, per germline. The CDR3 loop spans 15 amino acids. V lost 1 base and J 2 bases, leaving 12 bases between the germline ends.

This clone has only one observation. CDR3 loop: CASSYSIAVAYGYTF. In nucleotides, the CDR3 is TGTGCCAGCAGTTACTCGATCGCGGTGGCCTATGGCTACACCTTC. The V gene is TRBV6-2 or TRBV6-3, the J gene TRBJ1-2; D not certain. V was trimmed by 0 bases and J by 4 bases, leaving 12 bases between them. This CDR3 is built from 15 residues. Germline V gives CDR1 MNHEY, CDR2 SVGEGT.

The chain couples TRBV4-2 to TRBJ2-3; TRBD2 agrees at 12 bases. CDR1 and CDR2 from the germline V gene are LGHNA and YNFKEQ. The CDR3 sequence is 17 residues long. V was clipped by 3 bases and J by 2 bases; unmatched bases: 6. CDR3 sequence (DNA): TGTGCCAGCAGCCAGGCTGGGACTAGCGGGTCCACAGATACGCAGTATTTT. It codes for CASSQAGTSGSTDTQYF.

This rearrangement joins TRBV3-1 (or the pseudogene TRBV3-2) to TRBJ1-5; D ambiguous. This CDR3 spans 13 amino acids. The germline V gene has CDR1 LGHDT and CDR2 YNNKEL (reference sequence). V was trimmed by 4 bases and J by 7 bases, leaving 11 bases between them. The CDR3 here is CASSPRREQPQHF. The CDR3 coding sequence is TGTGCCAGCAGCCCCAGGCGGGAGCAGCCCCAGCATTTT.

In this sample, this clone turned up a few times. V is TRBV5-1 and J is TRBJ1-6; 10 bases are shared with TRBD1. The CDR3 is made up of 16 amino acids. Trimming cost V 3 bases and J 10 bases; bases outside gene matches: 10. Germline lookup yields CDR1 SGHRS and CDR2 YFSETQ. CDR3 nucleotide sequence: TGCGCCAGCAGCTCCAGTGCCGGGACAGGGGTATCACCCCTCCACTTT. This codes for CASSSSAGTGVSPLHF. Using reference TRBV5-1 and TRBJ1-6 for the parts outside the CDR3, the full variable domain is KAGVTQTPRYLIKTRGQQVTLSCSPISGHRSVSWYQQTPGQGLQFLFEYFSETQRNKGNFPGRFSGRQFSNSRSEMNVSTLELGDSALYLCASSSSAGTGVSPLHFGNGTRLTVT.